This is a list of T cell receptor beta chains from one sample in a study of blood T cell repertoires in COVID-19. The data were produced by immunoSEQ multiplex PCR, yet TCRdb's version contains in-frame clones alone and is incomplete. The profile shows about 79,000 clones, more than 85% of them singletons. Sequenced input: peripheral blood. The receptors here all came from a man in his 70s with active or convalescent COVID-19. CDR3s include the opening cysteine and the closing phenylalanine or tryptophan. D genes are given only for firm matches. Expanded clones are given a class, and other clones once, few, many or no size at all.

TRBJ2-7	TRBV18	NA	TRBD1	CASSPITGVAYEQYF	TGTGCCAGCTCACCAATTACAGGGGTTGCCTACGAGCAGTACTTC
TRBJ2-1	TRBV3-1/TRBV3-2	NA	NA	CASSLPGEQFF	TGTGCCAGCAGCCTTCCGGGTGAGCAGTTCTTC
TRBJ2-3	TRBV2	NA	TRBD2	CASSRTSGRGADTQYF	TGTGCCAGCAGTCGGACTAGCGGGAGAGGGGCAGATACGCAGTATTTT
TRBJ2-2	TRBV4-3	NA	TRBD2	CASSQESGGLAAAGELFF	TGCGCCAGCAGCCAAGAGTCCGGGGGACTAGCGGCGGCCGGGGAGCTGTTTTTT
TRBJ1-3	TRBV18	few	NA	CASSVSGQTTGNTIYF	TGTGCCAGCTCAGTAAGTGGACAGACTACTGGAAACACCATATATTTT
TRBJ2-1	TRBV5-4	NA	NA	CASSSGGARATGEQFF	TGTGCCAGCAGCTCTGGAGGAGCGAGGGCGACAGGTGAGCAGTTCTTC
TRBJ2-1	TRBV11-3	NA	TRBD1	CASSPRQGGYEQFF	TGTGCCAGCAGCCCGAGACAGGGCGGATATGAGCAGTTCTTC
TRBJ1-3	TRBV19	NA	NA	CASTLTASGGALYTIYF	TGTGCCAGTACTCTGACCGCATCAGGAGGGGCCTTGTACACCATATATTTT
TRBJ1-2	TRBV5-1	NA	TRBD1	CASSLRGGEGYGYTF	TGCGCCAGCAGCTTGAGAGGGGGCGAGGGGTATGGCTACACCTTC
TRBJ2-3	TRBV7-2	NA	NA	CASSLAPVSTDTQYF	TGTGCCAGCAGCTTAGCACCGGTGAGCACAGATACGCAGTATTTT
TRBJ2-2	TRBV19	NA	NA	CASSITGNTGELFF	TGTGCCAGTAGTATAACAGGGAACACCGGGGAGCTGTTTTTT
TRBJ2-5	TRBV5-1	NA	NA	CASRPGLTPQETQYF	TGCGCCAGCAGACCCGGACTAACCCCTCAAGAGACCCAGTACTTC
TRBJ1-4	TRBV25-1	NA	TRBD1	CASSPQGAEKLFF	TGTGCCAGCAGTCCCCAGGGGGCTGAAAAACTGTTTTTT
TRBJ2-3	TRBV19	NA	NA	CASRDSGGITDTQYF	TGTGCCAGTCGGGATAGCGGAGGCATTACAGATACGCAGTATTTT
TRBJ2-1	TRBV27	NA	NA	CASSRRVNEQFF	TGTGCCAGCAGTCGAAGAGTTAATGAGCAGTTCTTC
TRBJ1-2	TRBV9	NA	NA	CASSTQEFNGYTF	TGTGCCAGCAGCACACAGGAATTCAATGGCTACACCTTC
TRBJ2-1	TRBV9	NA	NA	CASSVGPSTGGGNEQFF	TGTGCCAGCAGCGTAGGCCCCAGTACAGGGGGAGGGAATGAGCAGTTCTTC
TRBJ2-7	TRBV5-1	NA	TRBD1	CASSGPHGPGQGNLYEQYF	TGCGCCAGCAGCGGCCCGCACGGTCCGGGACAGGGTAATTTGTACGAGCAGTACTTC
TRBJ2-3	TRBV29-1	NA	NA	CSVDRGTPTDTQYF	TGCAGCGTTGACAGGGGCACCCCCACAGATACGCAGTATTTT
TRBJ2-1	TRBV21-1	once	NA	CASSKGTSGRRDEQFF	TGTGCCAGCAGCAAAGGGACTAGCGGGAGAAGAGATGAGCAGTTCTTC
TRBJ2-1	TRBV6-4	once	NA	CASSPGSRFNEQFF	TGTGCCAGCAGTCCCGGGTCCCGCTTCAATGAGCAGTTCTTC
TRBJ1-2	TRBV7-3	few	TRBD1	CASSSGQGAAGYTF	TGTGCCAGCAGCTCAGGACAGGGGGCTGCAGGCTACACCTTC
TRBJ2-1	TRBV5-4	NA	TRBD1	CASSFLRDRGHNEQFF	TGTGCCAGCAGCTTCCTCCGGGACAGGGGCCACAATGAGCAGTTCTTC
TRBJ2-1	TRBV4-1	NA	TRBD2	CASSQLPSGGSYNEQFF	TGCGCCAGCAGCCAATTACCTAGCGGGGGCTCCTACAATGAGCAGTTCTTC
TRBJ1-1	TRBV28	NA	NA	CASSFPGSDTEAFF	TGTGCCAGCAGTTTCCCGGGGTCGGACACTGAAGCTTTCTTT
TRBJ2-2	TRBV9	NA	TRBD2	CVSSVPGLAGALVTGELFF	TGTGTCAGCAGCGTCCCGGGACTAGCGGGAGCATTGGTCACCGGGGAGCTGTTTTTT
TRBJ1-6	TRBV9	NA	TRBD1	CASSQTGGSPLHF	TGTGCCAGCAGCCAAACAGGGGGTTCACCCCTCCACTTT
TRBJ2-1	TRBV9	NA	TRBD2	CASSPGLAGGGEQFF	TGTGCCAGCAGCCCGGGACTAGCGGGAGGGGGTGAGCAGTTCTTC
TRBJ1-2	TRBV5-1	NA	TRBD1	CASSSPGQGVDGYTF	TGCGCCAGCAGCTCCCCGGGACAGGGCGTCGATGGCTACACCTTC
TRBJ1-2	TRBV19	NA	NA	CATHGGQANYGYTF	TGTGCCACCCATGGCGGGCAGGCTAACTATGGCTACACCTTC
TRBJ2-7	TRBV18	NA	NA	CASSPQTQDEQYF	TGTGCCAGCTCACCCCAAACTCAAGACGAGCAGTACTTC
TRBJ2-5	TRBV27	NA	NA	CASSPPGGETQYF	TGTGCCAGCAGTCCTCCCGGGGGAGAGACCCAGTACTTC
TRBJ1-4	TRBV30	NA	TRBD1	CAWGTGLVNEKLFF	TGTGCCTGGGGGACAGGGCTAGTAAATGAAAAACTGTTTTTT
TRBJ2-5	TRBV6-5	NA	TRBD1	CASISGGGETQYF	TGTGCCAGCATCTCAGGGGGCGGGGAGACCCAGTACTTC
TRBJ1-1	TRBV19	once	NA	CASSMSGTEAFF	TGTGCCAGTAGTATGTCAGGGACTGAAGCTTTCTTT
TRBJ1-3	TRBV11-2	NA	NA	CASSFVQTGNTIYF	TGTGCCAGCAGCTTTGTACAGACTGGAAACACCATATATTTT
TRBJ2-1	TRBV7-3	once	TRBD2	CASRRSGSSNEQFF	TGTGCCAGCAGGCGGAGCGGGAGTAGTAATGAGCAGTTCTTC
TRBJ2-7	TRBV9	NA	TRBD2	CASSPSGTYEQYF	TGTGCCAGCAGCCCTAGCGGAACCTACGAGCAGTACTTC
TRBJ2-7	TRBV27	once	TRBD1	CASSPRQGRAYEQYF	TGTGCCAGCAGTCCCCGACAGGGGCGAGCCTACGAGCAGTACTTC
TRBJ1-1	TRBV28	NA	TRBD1	CASSPRTGFVSEAFF	TGTGCCAGCAGTCCCCGGACAGGGTTTGTCTCTGAAGCTTTCTTT
TRBJ1-1	TRBV6-1	many	NA	CASSGSPPVFGTEAFF	TGTGCCAGCAGTGGATCTCCTCCCGTATTCGGGACAGAAGCTTTCTTT